This entry is about one T cell receptor (beta chain). Its antigen target is currently unknown. No base qualities exist here, and no much larger clone lies one base off it. The CDR3 covers 19 residues, taking in both the cysteine and the phenylalanine. This entry keeps only the CDR3 DNA: 57 bases, framed from base 1. Germline trimming amounts to 6 bases on V and 0 bases on J, with 17 as the count of junction bases outside the gene matches. CDR1 SNHLY and CDR2 FYNNEI were looked up in the germline V gene. The immunoSEQ Assay, a bias-controlled multiplex PCR, was used to amplify TCRbeta CDR3 regions from genomic DNA. Processing in the source paper ran as follows. The number of nucleated cells in each sample was estimated by amplification of reference gene primers within the assay. To quantify the absolute abundance of each unique TCRbeta CDR3 rearrangement, sequence reads were collapsed and filtered. For each sample, productive Simpson clonality was calculated by taking the square root of Simpson's diversity index across productive rearrangements. The table was pulled from immuneACCESS by TCRdb, which kept in-frame rearrangements only. Such tables lose some clones; where checked, under half of the loss comes from unresolved V genes, and the rest has no known cause. That table is the source of V, J and clone size, and D and trimming were worked out from the DNA. For this sample the table gives approximately 53,000 clones, of which about 85% were detected only once. Together, the top ten hold roughly a fifth of the sample.

The data originate from a study of blood T cell repertoires in COVID-19 (dated by TCRdb to 2018 to 2021). Concerning the study at large: The collaborator samples originated in the United States, Italy and Spain and spanned the acute and convalescent phases of COVID-19. The prospective study material was composed of cDNA or gDNA derived from T cells, B-cell-depleted T cells, or PBMCs. The dataset comprised deeply sampled blood TCRbeta repertoires from subjects exposed to, actively infected with, or recovered from COVID-19. The repertoires were released in a freely available public database meant as a resource for research on the immune response to SARS-CoV-2. The samples were drawn from two sources: the first 160 participants of the ongoing ImmuneRACE study, and 1,000 to 1,500 subjects contributed by 6 global collaborators. A de-identified subject ID, COVID-19 status, age in years and sex were almost always included in the sample metadata. Where available, HLA class I and class II types were taken from metadata supplied by the sample provider and were not determined by assay-based typing.

In Seattle, one collaborating source enrolled patients while the infection was active and tracked those patients longitudinally over the course of disease. Collaborating institutions collected whole blood in K2EDTA tubes following their own protocols. Collaborator samples were shipped for TCRbeta analysis as frozen whole blood, isolated PBMCs, or DNA extracted from either sample type. Results the study describes overall, beyond this receptor: How much clinical and demographic metadata was included differed by source and by participant, and the metadata was provided uncurated.

The receptor was isolated from a woman aged 80 or older with COVID-19, enrolled during active disease. Sequencing was done on a sample of peripheral blood. The rearrangement combines TRBV2 with TRBJ2-3, and 8 junction bases match TRBD1. The nucleotides read TGTGCCAGCAGCGAACCGACAGGGGCCCTCTCCCTTAGCACAGATACGCAGTATTTT. This sequence encodes CASSEPTGALSLSTDTQYF.